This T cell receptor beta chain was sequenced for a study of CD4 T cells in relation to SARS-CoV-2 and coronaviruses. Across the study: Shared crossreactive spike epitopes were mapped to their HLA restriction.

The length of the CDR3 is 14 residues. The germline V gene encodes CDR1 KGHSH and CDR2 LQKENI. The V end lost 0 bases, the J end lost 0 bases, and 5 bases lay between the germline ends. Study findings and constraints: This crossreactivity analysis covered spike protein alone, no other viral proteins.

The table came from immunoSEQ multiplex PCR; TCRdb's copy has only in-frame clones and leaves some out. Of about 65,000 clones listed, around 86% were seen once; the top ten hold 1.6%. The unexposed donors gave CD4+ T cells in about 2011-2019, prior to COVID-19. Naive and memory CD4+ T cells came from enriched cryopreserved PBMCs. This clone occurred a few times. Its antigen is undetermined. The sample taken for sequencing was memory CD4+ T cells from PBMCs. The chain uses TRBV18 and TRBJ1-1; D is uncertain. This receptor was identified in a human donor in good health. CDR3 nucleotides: TGTGCCAGCTCACCACCGTCAGTGAACACTGAAGCTTTCTTT. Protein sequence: CASSPPSVNTEAFF.